Following are 9 T cell receptor beta chains from one sample sequenced in a study of CD8 T cells in Susac syndrome. With random hexamers, roughly 0.45 to 1 ug RNA was reverse transcribed. TCRdb called the immunoSEQ multiplex PCR reads again in MiXCR, with one record for every CDR3 protein. Here the sample spans more than 150,000 distinct CDR3 sequences, almost 96% being singletons. The sample was CD4+ T cells from PBMCs. The receptors shown here come from a human donor with Susac syndrome.

V gene TRBV6-5 combines with J gene TRBJ1-2; a possible D gene is TRBD1 (5 bases). Looked up from germline, CDR1 is MNHEY and CDR2 is SVGAGI. Between the trimmed V and J ends, which lost 10 bases and 5 bases, there was a span of 14 bases. The CDR3 sequence is 12 residues long. For the CDR3, the DNA is TGTGCCACCCTTGGGGCGGATTATGGCTACACCTTC. Encoded protein: CATLGADYGYTF.

J is TRBJ2-3 and V is TRBV20-1; D call uncertain. V shed 5 bases and J shed 4 bases, with 19 bases lying between them. This CDR3 contains 15 residues. CDR1 DFQATT and CDR2 SNEGSKA come from the germline V gene (reference sequence). CDR3 coding DNA: TGCAGTGCTGGTCCCCCGGAACTCCGCCCAGATACGCAGTATTTT. Protein product: CSAGPPELRPDTQYF.

The chain uses TRBV20-1 and TRBJ2-2, with D perhaps matching TRBD2 (6 bases). CDR3 length: 12 residues. V lost 5 bases and J lost 4, with 8 bases in between. The germline CDR1 and CDR2 sequences are DFQATT and SNEGSKA (reference sequence). CDR3 in DNA: TGCAGTGCTTACGGGAGCACCGGGGAGCTGTTTTTT. This encodes CSAYGSTGELFF.

The J gene is TRBJ1-6, the V gene TRBV6-6; tentative D call: TRBD1 (6 bases). There are 15 residues in the CDR3. V was pared by 5 bases and J by 9 bases, with 17 bases between. Germline V gene data show CDR1 as MNHNY and CDR2 as SVGAGI (reference sequence). The CDR3 loop reads CASSQRGQGTSPLHF. The CDR3 bases are TGTGCCAGCAGTCAACGCGGGCAGGGGACTTCACCCCTCCACTTT.

This clonotype is a singleton in its sample. This sequence joins TRBV30 and TRBJ2-3; the D is unclear. CDR3 length equals 12 residues. CDR1 is GTSNPN and CDR2 is SVGIG in the germline V gene (reference sequence). V gave up 2 bases and J gave up 3 bases, with 6 bases separating them. CDR3 sequence (DNA): TGTGCCTGGAGTCCACCGACAGATACGCAGTATTTT. Residues: CAWSPPTDTQYF.

This chain joins TRBV20-1 and TRBJ1-4; D might be TRBD1 (6 bases). Trimming shortened V by 0 bases and J by 6 bases, and 11 bases separated the two germline ends. CDR1 is DFQATT, CDR2 SNEGSKA, per germline (reference sequence). The CDR3 is made up of 14 amino acids. The CDR3 sequence is CSARDAGADEKLFF. Written as DNA, the CDR3 is TGCAGTGCTAGAGATGCAGGGGCTGATGAAAAACTGTTTTTT.

The chain recombines TRBV6-6 with TRBJ2-3; 9 nucleotides line up with TRBD2. With V trimmed by 1 base and J by 5 bases, 7 bases remained unmatched. Germline V gives CDR1 MNHNY, CDR2 SVGAGI (reference sequence). This CDR3 has 16 amino acids. CDR3 region: CASSYYAGGQVDTQYF. CDR3 bases: TGTGCCAGCAGTTACTATGCGGGGGGGCAAGTAGATACGCAGTATTTT.

This sequence joins TRBV12-5 and TRBJ1-5; maybe TRBD1 (5 bases). This CDR3 comprises 17 residues. Trimming removed 2 bases at V and 7 bases at J, with 21 bases between. The germline V gene encodes CDR1 LGHNT and CDR2 FRNRAP. CDR3 coding DNA: TGTGCTAGTGGTTTGTATCGACAGCCGGGTTCTGCGCAGCCCCAGCATTTT. Encoded protein: CASGLYRQPGSAQPQHF. The variable domain in full, completed from reference TRBV12-5 and TRBJ1-5, reads DARVTQTPRHKVTEMGQEVTMRCQPILGHNTVFWYRQTMMQGLELLAYFRNRAPLDDSGMPKDRFSAEMPDATLATLKIQPSEPRDSAVYFCASGLYRQPGSAQPQHFGDGTRLSIL.

This sequence joins TRBV30 and TRBJ1-1; D is possibly TRBD1 (6 bases). Germline V gene data show CDR1 as GTSNPN and CDR2 as SVGIG (reference sequence). This CDR3 contains 13 residues. The V and J ends lost 4 bases and 1 base respectively, with 10 bases between them. The CDR3 bases are TGTGCCTGGACAGGGGCGGCGAACACTGAAGCTTTCTTT. It yields the protein CAWTGAANTEAFF.